The rows below give T cell receptor beta chains drawn from one sample of a study of cytomegalovirus exposure and HLA in healthy donors. Sequencing was performed with immunoSEQ multiplex PCR; in TCRdb, only in-frame clones are kept and a portion is missing. The sample records under 150,000 clones, roughly four fifths being singletons. The sequenced material came from PBMCs. All receptors derive from a male donor in good health and CMV-seropositive. Both conserved end residues are trimmed from each CDR3. A D gene is named only where the DNA matches it firmly.

len | j_gene | d_gene | v_gene | CDR3aa
11 | TRBJ1-1 | . | TRBV25-1 | ASSERRYTEAF
12 | TRBJ1-1 | . | TRBV27 | ASSLLDTGTEAF
11 | TRBJ2-5 | TRBD2 | TRBV6-5 | ASSSLAGETQY
13 | TRBJ2-7 | TRBD2 | TRBV18 | ASNPSGSPSYEQY
12 | TRBJ2-7 | TRBD2 | TRBV30 | AWGVGGSIYEQY
13 | TRBJ1-3 | . | TRBV28 | ASSFGGQVGNTIY
9 | TRBJ1-1 | . | TRBV30 | AWSWETEAF
14 | . | TRBD1 | TRBV18 | ASSPMRQGTGYEQY
11 | TRBJ1-1 | . | TRBV30 | AWSESRNTEAF
16 | TRBJ2-2 | TRBD2 | TRBV19 | ASRIWTSAIRPTGELF
14 | TRBJ1-2 | . | TRBV28 | ASSLLQESSNYGYT
11 | TRBJ1-1 | . | TRBV9 | ASSPGGSTEAF
14 | TRBJ1-1 | . | TRBV30 | AWSVTGSFMNTEAF
14 | TRBJ2-3 | TRBD2 | TRBV7-8 | ASSLVGLAGSDTQY
15 | TRBJ2-5 | TRBD2 | TRBV5-8 | AGSFGLAGGERETQY
14 | TRBJ1-3 | . | TRBV27 | ASSSFRGPSGNTIY
13 | TRBJ1-3 | TRBD1 | TRBV11-1 | ASSDQQGRKNTIY
12 | TRBJ2-1 | . | TRBV7-3 | ASSLISSGNEQF
15 | TRBJ2-5 | TRBD2 | TRBV28 | ASTPGGIAGAQETQY
17 | TRBJ2-5 | TRBD1 | TRBV5-1 | AIPAGDGRDRGLEETQY
12 | TRBJ2-2 | TRBD2 | TRBV4-1 | ASSQGVLADELF
11 | TRBJ2-1 | . | TRBV7-3 | ASSLQVFDEQF
11 | TRBJ2-2 | TRBD1 | TRBV10-3 | ATTWTGAGELF
13 | TRBJ2-2 | TRBD2 | TRBV4-2 | ASEKLAGETGELF
11 | TRBJ2-5 | . | TRBV29-1 | SVEPSVSRTQY
13 | TRBJ2-2 | . | TRBV6-4 | ASSDSSRHTGELF
13 | TRBJ2-3 | TRBD1 | TRBV11-2 | ASSLVGGRADTQY
13 | TRBJ2-5 | TRBD1 | TRBV5-4 | ASSLAGTGGETQY
11 | TRBJ1-4 | . | TRBV7-9 | ASRGDTNEKLF
13 | TRBJ2-7 | . | TRBV5-1 | ASSLVGGLRYEQY
13 | TRBJ1-5 | TRBD1 | TRBV7-9 | SSSPTGASNQPQH
12 | TRBJ1-1 | . | TRBV2 | ASSLQGQNTEAF
10 | TRBJ2-7 | . | TRBV18 | ASSPDTYEQY
13 | TRBJ2-7 | TRBD1 | TRBV5-1 | ASSSGQGRPYEQY
11 | TRBJ2-2 | . | TRBV7-9 | ASSFRESGELF
12 | TRBJ2-4 | . | TRBV10-1 | ANPGLRAKNSQY
13 | TRBJ2-1 | TRBD1 | TRBV4-3 | ASSQVNRGSNEQF
12 | TRBJ1-2 | TRBD1 | TRBV6-5 | ASSRGTGAYGYT
12 | TRBJ2-3 | . | TRBV4-3 | ASSQVTGPDTQY
14 | TRBJ2-1 | TRBD2 | TRBV10-3 | AISEPSGSTYNEQF
12 | TRBJ1-5 | TRBD1 | TRBV11-2 | ASSSGTGYQPQH
13 | TRBJ2-1 | . | TRBV9 | ASSPTNPPGNEQF
13 | TRBJ1-1 | TRBD1 | TRBV16 | ASSQSARGSTEAF
15 | TRBJ1-3 | . | TRBV7-2 | ASSLRDVPFSGNTIY